This T cell receptor (beta chain) derives from a study of T cell changes during pregnancy in multiple sclerosis. Method: immunoSEQ multiplex PCR; TCRdb's copy keeps in-frame clones and lacks some. Among about 24,000 clones listed, more than 75% were seen once. Deletions cut 7 bases from V and 6 bases from J, with 17 bases between. Germline V gives CDR1 SQVTM, CDR2 ANQGSEA. The CDR3 extends over 13 amino acids. The sequencing here drew on CD4+ T cells from peripheral blood mononuclear cells, taken in the first trimester of pregnancy. The receptor comes from a female donor in good health, enrolled as a control in a pregnancy study. The rearrangement uses TRBV29-1 and TRBJ2-3, with D possibly matching TRBD1 (6 bases). CDR3 amino acids: CSAGQKTFDTQYF. The CDR3 bases are TGCAGCGCCGGACAGAAAACGTTTGATACGCAGTATTTT.